This T cell receptor (beta chain) was observed in a study of T cells after posttransplantation cyclophosphamide. Study findings and constraints: TRB clonality was highly associated with recipient CMV seropositivity and reactivation.

The method was immunoSEQ multiplex PCR; TCRdb's version includes in-frame clones alone and lacks a portion of them. The profile shows tens of thousands of clones, more than 70% of them singletons. V gave up 6 bases and J gave up 0 bases, with 8 bases separating them. This CDR3 region has 14 residues. Germline V gives CDR1 LNHDA, CDR2 SQIVND (reference sequence). This clone has only one observation. Its target is not known. This TCR was sampled from a young man with a blood cancer, CMV-positive, and with a related stem cell donor. The chain has TRBV19 and TRBJ1-4; D gene unclear. The sequencing sample was made of PBMCs. CDR3 loop: CASRAISTNEKLFF. CDR3 DNA: TGTGCCAGTAGAGCTATTTCAACTAATGAAAAACTGTTTTTT.